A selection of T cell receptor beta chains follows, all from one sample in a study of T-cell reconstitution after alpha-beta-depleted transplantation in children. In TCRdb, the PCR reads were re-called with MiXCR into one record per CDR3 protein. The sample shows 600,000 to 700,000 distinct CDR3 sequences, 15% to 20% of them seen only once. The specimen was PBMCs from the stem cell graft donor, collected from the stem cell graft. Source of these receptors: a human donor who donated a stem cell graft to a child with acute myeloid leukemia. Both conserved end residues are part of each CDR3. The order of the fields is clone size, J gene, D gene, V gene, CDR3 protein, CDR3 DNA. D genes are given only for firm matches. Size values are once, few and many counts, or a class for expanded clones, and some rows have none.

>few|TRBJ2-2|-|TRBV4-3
CASSHLLLGQGNTGELFF
TGCGCCAGCAGCCATCTCCTCCTGGGCCAGGGGAACACCGGGGAGCTGTTTTTT
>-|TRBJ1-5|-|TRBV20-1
CSATTPPREGQRGKPQHF
TGCAGTGCTACGACACCTCCAAGAGAGGGACAACGAGGGAAGCCCCAGCATTTT
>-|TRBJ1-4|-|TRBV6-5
CASSYSAWLNEKLFF
TGTGCCAGCAGTTACTCAGCCTGGTTGAACGAAAAACTGTTTTTT
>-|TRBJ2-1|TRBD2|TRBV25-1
CASSDTSGGIYNEQFF
TGTGCCAGCAGTGATACTAGCGGGGGGATTTACAATGAGCAGTTCTTC
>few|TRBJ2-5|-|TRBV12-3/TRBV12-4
CASSYLRWETQYF
TGTGCCAGCAGTTACCTTAGGTGGGAGACCCAGTACTTC
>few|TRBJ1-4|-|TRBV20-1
CSAGGGSTGEKLFF
TGCAGTGCCGGAGGAGGGTCAACTGGGGAAAAACTGTTTTTT
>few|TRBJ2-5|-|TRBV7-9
CASSSRAGLWETQYF
TGTGCCAGCAGCTCCCGGGCGGGTTTATGGGAGACCCAGTACTTC
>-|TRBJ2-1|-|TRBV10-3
CAISPGTRRVGEQFF
TGTGCCATCAGCCCCGGGACACGGAGGGTCGGTGAGCAGTTCTTC
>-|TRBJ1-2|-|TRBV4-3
CASSQDPEDRHNYGYTF
TGCGCCAGCAGCCAAGATCCGGAGGACAGACATAACTATGGCTACACCTTC
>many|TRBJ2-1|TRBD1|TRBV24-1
CATRVPGGEQFF
TGTGCCACCAGGGTGCCAGGGGGCGAGCAGTTCTTC